One and the same sample provided the 8 T cell receptor beta chains below, sequenced in a study of CD8+CD57+ T cells in acquired aplastic anemia. Genomic DNA templated the TCR beta VDJ and CDR3 profiling. Each CDR3 protein is one row after TCRdb ran MiXCR on the reads. Of 250,000 to 350,000 distinct CDR3 sequences in the sample, about three fifths were seen once. Whoever was chosen for sequencing had shown CD8+CD57+ cell expansion by flow cytometry. What was sequenced was sorted CD4+, CD8+, or CD8+CD57+ T cells (not recorded which) from PBMCs. The receptors originated from a human donor with aplastic anemia.

This clonotype was seen a few times. This chain uses TRBV25-1 with TRBJ1-1; 7 nucleotides align to TRBD1. The germline CDR1 and CDR2 sequences are MGHDK and SYGVNS. The CDR3 length is 16 residues. The J segment lost 7 bases and the V segment lost 1 base, leaving 12 bases of the junction unmatched. The CDR3 here is CASSESRVQGSGEAFF. DNA of the CDR3: TGTGCCAGCAGTGAATCTAGGGTACAGGGGTCCGGTGAAGCTTTCTTT.

Of note for this clonotype: The germline gene is not matched at one end of the junction; a read error may be the cause. V is TRBV10-3 and J is TRBJ1-1, with D possibly being TRBD1 (5 bases). The CDR3 spans 13 residues. The germline CDR1 and CDR2 sequences are ENHRY and SYGVKD. The CDR3 region has the DNA TGTGCCATCACCGAGACAGCGAACACTGAAGCTTTATTT. Translating it yields CAITETANTEALF.

The chain carries TRBV15 and TRBJ1-5; 9 nucleotides match TRBD1. V shed 3 bases and J 1 base; nucleotides not matched to a gene: 13. The CDR3 runs 19 residues. CDR1 is LNHNV and CDR2 is YYDKDF in the germline V gene (reference sequence). The CDR3: CATSRPARGTGSSNQPQHF. The CDR3 nucleotides read TGTGCCACCAGCAGGCCCGCGAGGGGGACAGGGTCGAGCAATCAGCCCCAGCATTTT.

This clonotype was observed a handful of times. This chain links TRBV19 with TRBJ2-1; 8 nucleotides agree with TRBD2. Germline CDR1 reads LNHDA; CDR2 reads SQIVND (reference sequence). J was trimmed by 13 bases and V by 8 bases; bases with no gene match: 10. The CDR3 loop spans 12 amino acids. DNA for the CDR3: TGTGCCAGTCAATTCGGGGGGGGCAAACAGTTCTTC. Its translation is CASQFGGGKQFF.

The rearrangement uses TRBV7-9 and TRBJ2-7, with 11 nucleotides matching TRBD2. V dropped 5 bases and J dropped 3; count of bases not matched to a gene: 6. Germline V gene sequence: CDR1 SEHNR, CDR2 FQNEAQ (reference sequence). The CDR3 is 15 amino acids. In DNA, the CDR3 is TGTGCCAGCAGCACCGGGACTAGCGGAGGCTACGAGCAGTACTTC. Translation: CASSTGTSGGYEQYF.

The gene calls are TRBV19 and TRBJ2-3, with unresolved D. Germline V gives CDR1 LNHDA, CDR2 SQIVND (reference sequence). The V end lost 3 bases, the J end lost 7 bases, and 14 bases lay between the germline ends. The CDR3 has 14 residues. The CDR3 protein is CASSIHSSPNTQYF. DNA of the CDR3: TGTGCCAGTAGTATCCACAGCTCTCCAAATACGCAGTATTTT.

In its sample, this clonotype was seen a few times. This chain joins TRBV3-1 and TRBJ1-3; no firm D call. The germline gives CDR1 LGHDT, CDR2 YNNKEL (reference sequence). CDR3 length: 15 residues. V was pared by 0 bases and J by 0 bases, with 6 bases between. This CDR3 reads CASSQERLSGNTIYF. CDR3 DNA sequence: TGTGCCAGCAGCCAAGAGAGACTCTCTGGAAACACCATATATTTT.

The rearrangement uses TRBV5-8 and TRBJ1-2, with a weak D call TRBD1 (5 bases). The CDR3 covers 13 residues. Trimming removed 0 bases from V and 4 bases from J, with 7 bases in between. The germline V gene has CDR1 SGHTS and CDR2 YDEGEE. CDR3 DNA sequence: TGTGCCAGCAGCTTGGGGGGGAGCTATGGCTACACCTTC. Amino acid sequence: CASSLGGSYGYTF.